The source of this T cell receptor (beta chain) is a study of blood T cell repertoires in COVID-19. The CDR3 loop spans 15 amino acids. The germline V gene encodes CDR1 SGHNT and CDR2 YENEEA. In the case of this clone: At one boundary the junction diverges from the germline segment, which might be a read error. This specimen includes other DNA sequences encoding the same CDR3.

TCRdb's copy holds only in-frame clones and misses some; the assay was immunoSEQ multiplex PCR. The profile covers around 100,000 clones, with roughly 92% appearing a single time and around 5.4% taken by the ten largest. The chain joins TRBV11-3 to TRBJ1-1, with TRBD1 matching 7 bases. The receptor was derived from a man aged 65 to 85 with acute or convalescent COVID-19. The sequencing sample was made of peripheral blood. CDR3 protein: CASSLGQGVWTEAFF. CDR3 sequence (DNA): TGTGCCAGCAGCCTGGGGCAGGGGGTATGGACTGAAGCCTTCTTT.